This paragraph covers one TCR beta chain sequence. Its antigen is currently not known. Per-base quality was not reported, and no clone a single base away is much larger than it. In total, roughly 670 healthy bone marrow donors made up the cohort. At the time of sampling, every cohort member was nominally healthy, though immune exposures that went unrecorded were likely present. The donor tested CMV seropositive, placing the donor among the roughly 300 seropositive members of the cohort. Every donor gave a peripheral blood sample, and the peripheral blood mononuclear cells from that sample were used for TCR beta sequencing. The Qiagen DNeasy Blood Extraction Kit was used to extract genomic DNA from the blood cell samples. Library generation was performed with the immunoSEQ multiplex PCR assay. For the multiplex PCR, a mixture combining 60 forward primers for TCR Vbeta segments and 13 reverse primers for TCR Jbeta segments was used. A multiplex PCR assay on genomic DNA amplified the CDR3 region of rearranged TCR beta genes. The Illumina HiSeq System was used to sequence the amplified TCR beta libraries as 87-base-pair reads. The study's processing was this. In a later analysis, some 80 million unique TCR beta chains were counted across the roughly 670 repertoires, and roughly 11 million of these chains were shared by at least two donors. To remove PCR and sequencing errors, raw reads were error-corrected and collapsed into unique sequences using a nearest-neighbor algorithm that merged closely related sequences. To assign V, D and J gene segments, CDR3 sequences were aligned to IMGT reference sequences. For a sequence to be retained, a match of at least six nucleotides to both a V gene segment and a J gene segment was required. Rearrangements were classified as productive when the CDR3 lacked stop codons and remained in frame with V and J, and all other rearrangements were classified as non-productive. Following IMGT convention, CDR3 was defined as the stretch from the second conserved V-encoded cysteine to the conserved J-encoded phenylalanine. In an earlier analysis of roughly 610 of the donors, sequences lacking an unambiguous match to a single V gene segment were excluded. An earlier analysis of approximately 590 of the donors classified V segments as functional when productive rearrangements were above 56.7% and as segregating when the standard deviation between donors was above 5%. A statistical classification framework was built to diagnose cytomegalovirus status from the catalog of TCR beta chain sequences. A later analysis assigned V and J genes by comparing TCR nucleotide sequences with IMGT/GENE-DB human TR gene sequences. In a later analysis, CDR3 sequences and most-parsimonious VDJ recombination scenarios were assigned using the TCRdist pipeline. In a later analysis, each TCR beta chain was defined by its CDR3 amino acid sequence together with its V-gene family, and reads without a unique V-gene family were excluded. In a later analysis, approximately 590 highly shared, low-generation-probability nucleotide sequences were removed to address suspected cross-contamination and a sequencing artifact. In a later analysis, a clonal expansion index for each public chain was calculated from normalized within-repertoire ranks of inferred template counts. A later analysis computed generation probabilities with a VDJ recombination model fitted to out-of-frame rearrangements, and checked the results against IGoR. A later analysis scored TCR-TCR, TCR-HLA and TCR-CMV co-occurrence with hypergeometric tests, applying a repertoire-size bias correction to TCR pairs. A later analysis estimated false discovery rates by permuting HLA or CMV assignments 20 times. In a later analysis, co-occurring TCRs were grouped using DBSCAN, with TCRdist sequence similarity added in when clustering inside HLA-allele-positive subsets. For co-occurrence clustering, repertoires with fewer than 30,000 or more than 120,000 public chains were excluded, along with roughly five repertoires with anomalous nucleotide sharing. In TCRdb, the immuneACCESS table is reduced to in-frame sequences with V and J assigned. These tables do not hold every clone; where another copy was compared, an unresolved V gene accounts for under half, and the others remain unexplained. V, J and clone size are those of that table, while D and trimming were read from the DNA. The sample table contains around 150,000 clones; only one count was recorded for about 80% of them. Around 4.1% of the sample comes from the top ten.

The data derive from a study of cytomegalovirus exposure and HLA in healthy donors (dated by TCRdb to the late 2010s). At the level of the whole study: According to an earlier analysis of several hundred of the donors, 150 million to 200 million T cells yielded 90 million to 140 million unique TCR beta sequences and about 300 Gb of sequence data. An early release covering more than 500 HLA-typed donors comprised 250 to 350 gigabases of sequencing data and approximately 85 million unique TCR sequences. Of the roughly 400 genotyped donors, about 80% fell in the genetic ancestry cluster associated with self-reported Caucasian donors. The study aimed to test whether signatures of past pathogen exposure could be identified by cataloging public T cell receptors. The study used immunosequencing to profile the T cell repertoires of 600 to 850 subjects and linked those repertoires to cytomegalovirus serostatus. Along with the roughly 670-subject first cohort, a separate validation cohort of around 110 different subjects was used. To predict cytomegalovirus infection status, the study combined high-throughput TCR immunosequencing, statistical association of individual TCRs with disease status, and machine learning. A later analysis re-analyzed previously published TCR beta repertoires from several hundred donors and added high-resolution HLA genotyping to study TCR occurrence patterns. Rather than using new phenotypic data, the later analysis identified candidate immune exposures from TCR beta sequences and from how often those sequences occurred across donors. An earlier analysis of around 640 of the donors used high-throughput TCR beta sequencing to judge whether each TCR beta V gene segment behaved as functional or pseudogenic. Donor age, sex, ethnicity and CMV serostatus were compiled together with the repertoire data. In a later genetic analysis, genome-wide SNP genotypes for about three fifths of the roughly 670 donors were used, and that subset was treated as a discovery cohort. All discovery cohort repertoires had been generated using a single sequencing platform. HLA typing included class I and class II loci at four-digit resolution. Typing coverage varied by locus: roughly 629-630 donors for A, B, C, DRB1 and DQB1; approximately 560 for DQA1; about 570 for DPA1; approximately 470 for DPB1. Roughly 5 DR-DQ haplotypes were handled as single units for association and clustering, since linkage in the cohort was strong. Among roughly 370 genotyped donors of the cohort, an average of approximately 230,000 unique TCR beta nucleotide sequences were sequenced per donor, roughly 18% of them non-productive. The investigation overall reported the following: In the study, some 160 TCR beta chains were listed as associated with cytomegalovirus. A further reported finding was that TCR beta sequences accurately predicted the HLA-A and HLA-B alleles for most subjects in the first cohort. Linkage disequilibrium might explain the correlated functional status among segregating V segments, but an unknown experimental factor could not be ruled out. Across donors, most TCR sequences were observed very rarely, whereas some public TCRs were present in many individuals. When HLA alleles, especially DR and DQ, strongly co-occurred, TCR associations were difficult to assign to individual alleles. Compared with equally common non-associated chains, HLA-associated TCR beta chains in a later analysis were more clonally expanded and had lower generation probabilities. The only immune exposure information available for the cohort was CMV serostatus. Roughly 15 rarely observed V segments, including chromosome 9 orphons, were excluded from the earlier analysis of about 600 of the donors because counts were too low. The presence/absence analyses assumed that sequencing depth was roughly uniform across donors, and that assumption may not be true. In a later analysis, the rate of TCR association differed among HLA loci, with DRB1 alleles having the most associated TCRs and HLA-C alleles having the fewest. Several of the top co-occurrence clusters appeared to be linked to parvovirus B19, influenza, CMV and Epstein-Barr virus, according to a later analysis. At a false discovery rate of 0.05, a later analysis linked around 15,000 TCR beta sequences to specific HLA alleles. In a later genetic analysis, a missense DCLRE1C variant was associated with V-gene and J-gene trimming of TCR beta chains, and the association was replicated in an independent cohort. Because some donors lacked HLA typing at each locus, the association tests relied only on the typed subset. In vitro tests confirmed that a few of the cytomegalovirus-associated TCR beta chains recognize cytomegalovirus antigens. In both the original and validation cohorts, the classifier was reported to diagnose cytomegalovirus status with high specificity and sensitivity. A cluster of highly shared sequence variants was judged likely to represent a technical artifact of the sequencing pipeline. Most CMV-associated TCR beta chains appeared to be HLA-restricted in a later analysis, and the HLA associations seemed to be driven largely by CMV exposure. This cohort had only TCR beta chains sequenced, and the lack of alpha or paired-chain data limited which features could be detected. In an earlier analysis of around 600 of the donors, most TCR beta V segments were observed in productive rearrangements about 87% or about 30% of the time, broadly matching IMGT annotations. It was suggested by the authors that the approach could potentially be generalized to other disease states and immunological phenotypes. Compared with the roughly 670-donor mean, donors in an Asian-associated ancestry cluster had fewer N-insertions in productive TCRs, according to a later genetic analysis.

The specimen was PBMCs. The TCR was taken from a man aged 40-50 years in good health and CMV-seropositive.

In nucleotide form, the sequence is TGTGCCAGCAGCTTCTTGCCAGGGTCAGGCTATGGCTACACCTTC. Its product reads: CASSFLPGSGYGYTF. This chain is built from TRBV5-6 and TRBJ1-2; perhaps TRBD1 is the D gene, with 5 bases matching. The germline V gene sets CDR1 to SGHDT and CDR2 to YYEEEE. The CDR3 has 15 amino acids, counting the end cysteine and phenylalanine. Only CDR3 DNA remains: 45 bases, in frame from the first base. V and J are truncated by 2 bases and 4 bases respectively, leaving an intervening sequence of 15 bases. Joined to the reference TRBV5-6 and TRBJ1-2 proteins, this CDR3 gives the full variable domain: DAGVTQSPTHLIKTRGQQVTLRCSPKSGHDTVSWYQQALGQGPQFIFQYYEEEERQRGNFPDRFSGHQFPNYSSELNVNALLLGDSALYLCASSFLPGSGYGYTFGSGTRLTVV.